This TCR beta chain stems from a study of cytomegalovirus exposure and HLA in healthy donors. The germline V gene has CDR1 SGHRS and CDR2 YFSETQ. The CDR3 loop spans 14 amino acids. V lost 4 bases and J lost 4; bases outside the gene matches: 7. With 60 Vbeta and 13 Jbeta primers, the PCR was carried out. Only in-frame clones appear in the TCRdb table, and some are missing; sequencing was by immunoSEQ multiplex PCR. Among about 190,000 clones, roughly 74% were seen once, and the ten largest hold about 14%. This TCR was recovered from a woman under 40 in good health and CMV-seropositive. The chain is built from TRBV5-1 and TRBJ1-2, with 7 nucleotides matching TRBD1. The sample comprised PBMCs. The CDR3 DNA reads TGCGCCAGCAGCCCGGAGGGGGACAGCTATGGCTACACCTTC. This gives the protein CASSPEGDSYGYTF. The complete variable domain, with remaining parts taken from reference TRBV5-1 and TRBJ1-2, reads KAGVTQTPRYLIKTRGQQVTLSCSPISGHRSVSWYQQTPGQGLQFLFEYFSETQRNKGNFPGRFSGRQFSNSRSEMNVSTLELGDSALYLCASSPEGDSYGYTFGSGTRLTVV.